This T cell receptor (beta chain) came from a study of T cell changes during pregnancy in multiple sclerosis. The table came from immunoSEQ multiplex PCR; TCRdb's copy has only in-frame clones and leaves some out. Counted here are 70,000 to 85,000 clones, about 91% occurring once; the ten biggest clones make up 2.6%. The CDR3 extends over 16 amino acids. J was trimmed by 4 bases and V by 5 bases; bases with no gene match: 10. Germline V gives CDR1 LNHDA, CDR2 SQIVND (reference sequence). The material was peripheral blood, obtained before pregnancy. The receptor comes from a female donor with multiple sclerosis, enrolled in a pregnancy study. The gene calls are TRBV19 and TRBJ2-1, with 8 bases lining up with TRBD1. Here the CDR3 reads CASSPRTGSSYNEQFF. The CDR3 nucleotides read TGTGCCAGTAGTCCAAGGACAGGGAGTTCGTACAATGAGCAGTTCTTC. Variable domain in full (rest from reference TRBV19 and TRBJ2-1): DGGITQSPKYLFRKEGQNVTLSCEQNLNHDAMYWYRQDPGQGLRLIYYSQIVNDFQKGDIAEGYSVSREKKESFPLTVTSAQKNPTAFYLCASSPRTGSSYNEQFFGPGTRLTVL.